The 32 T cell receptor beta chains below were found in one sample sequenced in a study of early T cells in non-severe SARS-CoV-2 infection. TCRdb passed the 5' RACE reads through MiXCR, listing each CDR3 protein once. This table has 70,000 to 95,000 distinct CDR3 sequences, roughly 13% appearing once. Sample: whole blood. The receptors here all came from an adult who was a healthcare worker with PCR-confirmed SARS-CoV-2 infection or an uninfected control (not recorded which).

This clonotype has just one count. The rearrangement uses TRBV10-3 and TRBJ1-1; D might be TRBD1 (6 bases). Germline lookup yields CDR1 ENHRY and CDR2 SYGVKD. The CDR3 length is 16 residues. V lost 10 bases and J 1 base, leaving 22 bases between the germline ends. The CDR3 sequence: CATAHGQPKENTEAFF. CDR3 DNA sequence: TGTGCCACCGCACATGGACAGCCTAAAGAGAACACTGAAGCTTTCTTT.

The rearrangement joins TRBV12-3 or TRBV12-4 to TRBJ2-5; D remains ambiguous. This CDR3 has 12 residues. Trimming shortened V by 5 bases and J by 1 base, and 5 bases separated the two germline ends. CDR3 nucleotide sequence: TGTGCCAGCAGTCCGCTCCAAGAGACCCAGTACTTC. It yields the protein CASSPLQETQYF.

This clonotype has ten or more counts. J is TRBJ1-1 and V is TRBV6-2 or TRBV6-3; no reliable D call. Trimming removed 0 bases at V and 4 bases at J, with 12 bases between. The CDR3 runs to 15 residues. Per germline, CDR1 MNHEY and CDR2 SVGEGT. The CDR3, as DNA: TGTGCCAGCAGTTACTCGACGGGCGAGGGCACTGAAGCTTTCTTT. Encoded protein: CASSYSTGEGTEAFF.

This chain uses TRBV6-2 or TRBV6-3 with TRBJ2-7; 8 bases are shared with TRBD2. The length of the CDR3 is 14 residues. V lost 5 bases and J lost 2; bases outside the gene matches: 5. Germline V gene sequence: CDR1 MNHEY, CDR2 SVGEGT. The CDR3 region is CASSPRGGAYEQYF. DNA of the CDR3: TGTGCCAGCAGTCCCCGGGGGGGAGCCTACGAGCAGTACTTC.

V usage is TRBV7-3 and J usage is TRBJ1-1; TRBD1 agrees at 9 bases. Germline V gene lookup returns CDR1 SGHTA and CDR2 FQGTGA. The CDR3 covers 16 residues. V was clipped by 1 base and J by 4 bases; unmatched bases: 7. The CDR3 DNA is TGTGCCAGCAGCTTAAACCCCGGGACAGGGTCCACTGAAGCTTTCTTT. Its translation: CASSLNPGTGSTEAFF. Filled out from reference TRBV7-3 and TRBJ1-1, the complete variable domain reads GAGVSQTPSNKVTEKGKYVELRCDPISGHTALYWYRQSLGQGPEFLIYFQGTGAADDSGLPNDRFFAVRPEGSVSTLKIQRTERGDSAVYLCASSLNPGTGSTEAFFGQGTRLTVV.

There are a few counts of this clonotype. CDR3 in amino acids: CASSMGPTVVQYF. The CDR3 bases are TGTGCCAGCAGCATGGGACCTACCGTGGTGCAGTACTTC. The rearrangement uses TRBV11-2 and TRBJ2-7; either TRBD1 or TRBD2 may fit D (5 bases each). V gave up 5 bases and J gave up 9 bases, with 17 bases separating them. The CDR3 is 13 residues long. Per the germline V gene, CDR1 is SGHAT and CDR2 is FQNNGV.

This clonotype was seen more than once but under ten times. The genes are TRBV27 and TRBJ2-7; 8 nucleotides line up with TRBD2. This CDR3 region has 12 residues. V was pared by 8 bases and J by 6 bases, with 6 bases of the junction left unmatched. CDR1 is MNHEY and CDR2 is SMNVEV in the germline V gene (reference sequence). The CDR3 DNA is TGTGCCAGCGAGTTCGGGGGGGGCGAGCAGTACTTC. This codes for CASEFGGGEQYF.

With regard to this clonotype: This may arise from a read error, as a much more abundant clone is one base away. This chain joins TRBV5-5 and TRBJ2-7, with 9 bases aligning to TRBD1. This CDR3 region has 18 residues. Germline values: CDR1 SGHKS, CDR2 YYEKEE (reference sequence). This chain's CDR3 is CANSRKNQQGAQSYEQYF. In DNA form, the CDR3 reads TGTGCCAACAGCCGCAAAAATCAACAGGGGGCGCAATCCTACGAGCAGTACTTC. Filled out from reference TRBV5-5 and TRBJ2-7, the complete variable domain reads DAGVTQSPTHLIKTRGQQVTLRCSPISGHKSVSWYQQVLGQGPQFIFQYYEKEERGRGNFPDRFSARQFPNYSSELNVNALLLGDSALYLCANSRKNQQGAQSYEQYFGPGTRLTVT.

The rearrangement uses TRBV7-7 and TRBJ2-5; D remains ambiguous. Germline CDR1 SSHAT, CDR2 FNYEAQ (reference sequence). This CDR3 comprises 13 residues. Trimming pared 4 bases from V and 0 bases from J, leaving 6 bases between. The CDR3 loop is CASSWGNQETQYF. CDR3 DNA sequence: TGTGCCAGCAGCTGGGGAAACCAAGAGACCCAGTACTTC.

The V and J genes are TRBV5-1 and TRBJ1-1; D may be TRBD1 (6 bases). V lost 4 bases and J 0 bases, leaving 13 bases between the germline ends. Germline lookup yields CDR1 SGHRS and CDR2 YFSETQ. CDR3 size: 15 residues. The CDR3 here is CASSLAGTLNTEAFF. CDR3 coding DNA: TGCGCCAGCAGCCTCGCCGGGACATTGAACACTGAAGCTTTCTTT.

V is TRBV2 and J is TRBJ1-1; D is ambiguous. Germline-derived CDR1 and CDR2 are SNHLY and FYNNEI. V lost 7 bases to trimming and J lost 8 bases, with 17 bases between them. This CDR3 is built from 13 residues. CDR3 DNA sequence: TGTGCCAGCATGGCCAATGGGCCTCGGGAAGCTTTCTTT. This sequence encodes CASMANGPREAFF.

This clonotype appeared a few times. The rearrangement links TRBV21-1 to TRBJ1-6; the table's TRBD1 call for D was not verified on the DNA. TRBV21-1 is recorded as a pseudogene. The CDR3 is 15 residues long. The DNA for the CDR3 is TGTGCCAGCAGCAGGGGGCTAACCTATAATTCACCCCTCCACTTT. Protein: CASSRGLTYNSPLHF.

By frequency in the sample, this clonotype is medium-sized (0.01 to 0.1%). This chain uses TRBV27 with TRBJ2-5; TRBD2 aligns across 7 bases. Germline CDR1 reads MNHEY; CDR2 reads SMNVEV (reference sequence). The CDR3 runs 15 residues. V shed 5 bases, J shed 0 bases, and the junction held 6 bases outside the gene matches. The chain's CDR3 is CASSAGDSYQETQYF. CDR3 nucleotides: TGTGCCAGCAGTGCGGGGGATTCGTACCAAGAGACCCAGTACTTC.

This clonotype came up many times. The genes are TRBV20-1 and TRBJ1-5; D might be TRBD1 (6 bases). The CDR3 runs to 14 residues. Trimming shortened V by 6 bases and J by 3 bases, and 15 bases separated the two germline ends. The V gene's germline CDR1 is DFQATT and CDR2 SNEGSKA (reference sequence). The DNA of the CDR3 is TGCAGTGCCTCTACGACAGGATACAATCAGCCCCAGCATTTT. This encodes CSASTTGYNQPQHF.

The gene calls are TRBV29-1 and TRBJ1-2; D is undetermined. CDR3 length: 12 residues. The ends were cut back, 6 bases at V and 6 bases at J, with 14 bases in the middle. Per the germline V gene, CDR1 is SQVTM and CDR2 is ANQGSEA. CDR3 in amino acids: CSVPGVPDGYTF. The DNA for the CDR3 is TGCAGCGTGCCCGGGGTCCCAGATGGCTACACCTTC.

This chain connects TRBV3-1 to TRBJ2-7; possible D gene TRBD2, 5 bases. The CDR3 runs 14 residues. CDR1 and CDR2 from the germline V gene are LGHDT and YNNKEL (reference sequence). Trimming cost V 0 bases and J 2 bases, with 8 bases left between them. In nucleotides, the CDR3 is TGTGCCAGCAGCCAAGACGGGAATACCTACGAGCAGTACTTC. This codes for CASSQDGNTYEQYF.

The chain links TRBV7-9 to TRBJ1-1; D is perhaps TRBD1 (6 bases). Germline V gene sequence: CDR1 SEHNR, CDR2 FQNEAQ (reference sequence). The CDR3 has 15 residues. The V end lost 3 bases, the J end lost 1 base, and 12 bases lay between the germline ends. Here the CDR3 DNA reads TGTGCCAGCAGCTTCACGACAGGCAAGAACACTGAAGCTTTCTTT. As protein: CASSFTTGKNTEAFF.

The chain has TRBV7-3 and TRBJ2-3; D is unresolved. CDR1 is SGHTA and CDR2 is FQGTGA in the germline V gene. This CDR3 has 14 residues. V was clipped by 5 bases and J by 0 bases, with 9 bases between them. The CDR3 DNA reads TGTGCCAGCAGCCCTATGTCTAGCACAGATACGCAGTATTTT. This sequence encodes CASSPMSSTDTQYF.

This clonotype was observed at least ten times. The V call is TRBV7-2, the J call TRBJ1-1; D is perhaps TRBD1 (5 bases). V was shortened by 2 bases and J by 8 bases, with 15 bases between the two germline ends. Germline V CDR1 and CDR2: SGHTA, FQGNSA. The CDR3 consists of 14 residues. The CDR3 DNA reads TGTGCCAGCAGCTTATGGCCGGGGACTCTCGAAGCTTTCTTT. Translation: CASSLWPGTLEAFF.

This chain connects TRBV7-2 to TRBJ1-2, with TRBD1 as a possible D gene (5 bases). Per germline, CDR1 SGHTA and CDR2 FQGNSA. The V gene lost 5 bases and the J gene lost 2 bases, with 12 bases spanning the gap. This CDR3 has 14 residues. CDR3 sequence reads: CASSRDSYNYGYTF. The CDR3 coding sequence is TGTGCCAGCAGCCGCGACAGTTACAACTATGGCTACACCTTC.

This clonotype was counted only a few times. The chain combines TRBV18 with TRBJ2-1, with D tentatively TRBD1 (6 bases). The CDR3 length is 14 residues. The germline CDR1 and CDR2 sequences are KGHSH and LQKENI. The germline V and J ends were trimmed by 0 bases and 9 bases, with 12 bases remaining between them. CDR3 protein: CASSPPGASSEQFF. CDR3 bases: TGTGCCAGCTCACCACCGGGGGCGTCGAGTGAGCAGTTCTTC.

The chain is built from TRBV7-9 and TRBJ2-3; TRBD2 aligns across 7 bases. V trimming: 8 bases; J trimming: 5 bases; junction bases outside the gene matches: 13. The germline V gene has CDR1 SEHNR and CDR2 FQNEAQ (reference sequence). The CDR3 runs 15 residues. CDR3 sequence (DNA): TGTGCCAGCGCCGGGAGGTTGGGGCCAGGAGATACGCAGTATTTT. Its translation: CASAGRLGPGDTQYF.

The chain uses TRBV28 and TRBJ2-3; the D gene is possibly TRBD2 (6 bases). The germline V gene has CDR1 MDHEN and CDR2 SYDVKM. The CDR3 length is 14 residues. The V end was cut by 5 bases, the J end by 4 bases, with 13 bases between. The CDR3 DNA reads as TGTGCCAGCAGTCGGCCGGGGGAGGCAGATACGCAGTATTTT. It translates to CASSRPGEADTQYF.

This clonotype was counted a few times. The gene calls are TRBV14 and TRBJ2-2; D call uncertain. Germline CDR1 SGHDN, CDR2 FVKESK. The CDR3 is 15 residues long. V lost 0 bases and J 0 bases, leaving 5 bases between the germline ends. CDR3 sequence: CASSQETANTGELFF. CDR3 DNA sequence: TGTGCCAGCAGCCAAGAAACCGCGAACACCGGGGAGCTGTTTTTT.

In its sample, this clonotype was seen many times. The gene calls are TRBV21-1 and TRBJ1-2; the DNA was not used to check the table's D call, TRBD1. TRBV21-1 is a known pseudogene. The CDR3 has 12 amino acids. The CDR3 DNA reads TGTGCCAGCAGCACTACAGGGTATGGCTACACCTTC. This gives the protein CASSTTGYGYTF.

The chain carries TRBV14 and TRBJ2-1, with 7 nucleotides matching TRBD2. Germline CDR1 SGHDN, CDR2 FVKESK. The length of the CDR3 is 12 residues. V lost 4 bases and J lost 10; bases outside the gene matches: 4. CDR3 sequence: CASSPGGREQFF. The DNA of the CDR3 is TGTGCCAGCAGCCCGGGGGGACGGGAGCAGTTCTTC.

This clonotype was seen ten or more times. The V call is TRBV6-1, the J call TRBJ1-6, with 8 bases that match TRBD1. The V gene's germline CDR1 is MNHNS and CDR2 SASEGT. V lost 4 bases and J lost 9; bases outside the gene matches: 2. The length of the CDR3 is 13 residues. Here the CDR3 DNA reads TGTGCCAGCAGTGGACAGGGGACTTCACCCCTCCACTTT. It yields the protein CASSGQGTSPLHF.

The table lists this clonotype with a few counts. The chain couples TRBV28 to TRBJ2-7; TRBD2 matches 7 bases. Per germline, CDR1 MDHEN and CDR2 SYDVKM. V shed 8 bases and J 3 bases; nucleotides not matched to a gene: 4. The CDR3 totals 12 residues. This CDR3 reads CASGGGVYEQYF. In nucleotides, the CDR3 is TGTGCCAGCGGGGGAGGGGTCTACGAGCAGTACTTC.

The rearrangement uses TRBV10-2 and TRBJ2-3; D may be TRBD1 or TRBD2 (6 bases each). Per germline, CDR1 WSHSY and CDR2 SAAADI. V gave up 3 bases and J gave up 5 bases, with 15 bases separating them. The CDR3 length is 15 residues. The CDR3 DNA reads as TGCGCCAGCAGTGAATGGGGGGCCCTGCGAGATACGCAGTATTTT. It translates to CASSEWGALRDTQYF.

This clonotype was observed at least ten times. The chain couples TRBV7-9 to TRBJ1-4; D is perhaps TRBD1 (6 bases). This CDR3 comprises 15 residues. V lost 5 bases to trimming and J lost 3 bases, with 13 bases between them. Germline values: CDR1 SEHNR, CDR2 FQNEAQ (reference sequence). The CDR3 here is CASSTERGANEKLFF. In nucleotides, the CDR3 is TGTGCCAGCAGCACAGAGAGGGGGGCTAATGAAAAACTGTTTTTT.

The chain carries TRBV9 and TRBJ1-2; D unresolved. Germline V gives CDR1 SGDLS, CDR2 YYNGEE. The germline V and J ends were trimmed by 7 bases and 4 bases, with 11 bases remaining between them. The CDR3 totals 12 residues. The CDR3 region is CASFQASYGYTF. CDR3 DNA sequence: TGTGCCAGCTTCCAGGCCTCCTATGGCTACACCTTC.

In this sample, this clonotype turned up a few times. CDR3 nucleotides: TGTGCCAGCAGCTCGAGGCAGGGGGCTCCGCAGTATTTT. Its translation: CASSSRQGAPQYF. The chain links TRBV7-9 to TRBJ2-3, with 8 bases fitting TRBD1. V dropped 4 bases and J dropped 10; count of bases not matched to a gene: 7. The CDR3 has 13 residues. CDR1 and CDR2 from the germline V gene are SEHNR and FQNEAQ (reference sequence). Full variable domain (rest looked up from reference TRBV7-9 and TRBJ2-3): DTGVSQNPRHKITKRGQNVTFRCDPISEHNRLYWYRQTLGQGPEFLTYFQNEAQLEKSRLLSDRFSAERPKGSFSTLEIQRTEQGDSAMYLCASSSRQGAPQYFGPGTRLTVL.